Each of the 30 T cell receptor beta chains below was sequenced from the same sample in a study of T cells after yellow fever vaccination. TCRdb fed the 5' RACE reads into MiXCR, producing one record per CDR3 protein. The table has about 300,000 distinct CDR3 sequences, 6.5% to 8.5% seen once. The sample in question was PBMCs, obtained around 45 days after the first yellow fever vaccination. Receptors originate from a man aged 18 to 30 who received the YFV17D yellow fever vaccine.

The chain is built from TRBV4-1 and TRBJ2-7; no reliable D call. There are 13 residues in the CDR3. Trimming removed 0 bases from V and 4 bases from J, with 7 bases in between. Germline lookup yields CDR1 MGHRA and CDR2 YSYEKL. CDR3 amino acids: CASSQDERYEQYV. The CDR3 nucleotides are TGCGCCAGCAGCCAAGATGAGAGGTACGAGCAGTACGTC.

V is TRBV2 and J is TRBJ1-5, with D tentatively TRBD1 (5 bases). The CDR3 consists of 12 residues. The germline V gene has CDR1 SNHLY and CDR2 FYNNEI. Trimming stripped 6 bases from V and 11 bases from J, with 14 bases between. As DNA, the CDR3 is TGTGCCAGCAGGCCGGACGGGGGGACCCAGCATTTT. It translates to CASRPDGGTQHF.

Only a few counts were recorded for this clonotype. The gene calls are TRBV5-4 and TRBJ2-1; weak D call: TRBD2 (7 bases). Germline CDR1 SGHNT, CDR2 YYREEE (reference sequence). The CDR3 extends over 16 amino acids. V was trimmed by 0 bases and J by 3 bases, leaving 13 bases between them. CDR3 sequence (DNA): TGTGCCAGCAGCTTGGCCGGGGGGCACAACTACAATGAGCAGTTCTTC. This sequence encodes CASSLAGGHNYNEQFF.

CDR3 loop: CASGGNGGYTF. CDR3 DNA: TGTGCCAGCGGGGGTAATGGTGGCTACACCTTC. The rearrangement joins TRBV27 to TRBJ1-2, with D possibly TRBD1 on 5 matching bases. Germline CDR1 MNHEY, CDR2 SMNVEV (reference sequence). The CDR3 runs to 11 residues. With 8 bases removed from V and 7 bases from J, the gap between germline ends came to 11 bases.

This clonotype occurred a few times. The J gene is TRBJ2-3, the V gene TRBV28; 10 nucleotides match TRBD1. The germline V gene has CDR1 MDHEN and CDR2 SYDVKM. This CDR3 contains 15 residues. Losses at the gene ends were 4 bases for V and 7 bases for J; bases not matched to a gene: 8. CDR3 nucleotide sequence: TGTGCCAGCAGTTCAGGACAGGGGGTTCCACATACGCAGTATTTT. Translated, it gives CASSSGQGVPHTQYF.

This chain links TRBV6-5 with TRBJ1-1; tentative D call: TRBD1 (6 bases). The CDR3 length is 14 residues. Germline CDR1 MNHEY, CDR2 SVGAGI. V dropped 5 bases and J dropped 6 bases, with 16 bases sitting between them. In nucleotides, the CDR3 is TGTGCCAGCAGTCAGTACGGGGGCCAGTCTGAAGCTTTCTTT. Its translation is CASSQYGGQSEAFF.

This clonotype turned up a few times. The chain links TRBV7-9 to TRBJ1-6; D is possibly TRBD1 (6 bases). V dropped 5 bases and J dropped 6 bases, with 11 bases sitting between them. CDR1 and CDR2 from the germline V gene are SEHNR and FQNEAQ (reference sequence). This CDR3 comprises 14 residues. This CDR3 is CASSPQGGNSPLHF. CDR3 in DNA: TGTGCCAGCAGCCCACAGGGAGGTAATTCACCCCTCCACTTT.

The J gene is TRBJ1-2, the V gene TRBV5-1, with D possibly TRBD1 on 6 matching bases. The CDR3 runs to 14 residues. The germline V gene has CDR1 SGHRS and CDR2 YFSETQ. The germline V and J ends were trimmed by 4 bases and 4 bases, with 14 bases remaining between them. The CDR3 loop is CASSLYRDGYGYTF. DNA for the CDR3: TGCGCCAGCAGCCTTTACAGGGACGGCTATGGCTACACCTTC.

This clonotype occurred a few times. The rearrangement links TRBV7-2 to TRBJ2-1, with a possible D match to TRBD1 (5 bases). This CDR3 is 15 amino acids long. The germline V gene has CDR1 SGHTA and CDR2 FQGNSA. Between the trimmed V and J ends, which lost 3 bases and 9 bases, there was a span of 18 bases. CDR3 DNA sequence: TGTGCCAGCAGCTTTGATTGGCAGGGCTGGACTGAGCAGTTCTTC. Translating gives CASSFDWQGWTEQFF.

The genes are TRBV6-1 and TRBJ2-6, with D unclear. The germline CDR1 and CDR2 sequences are MNHNS and SASEGT. Trimming cost V 2 bases and J 2 bases, with 4 bases left between them. The CDR3 consists of 14 residues. The CDR3: CASSELAGANVLTF. The DNA of the CDR3 is TGTGCCAGCAGTGAACTAGCTGGGGCCAACGTCCTGACTTTC.

This clonotype was observed a few times. The V call is TRBV6-1, the J call TRBJ1-4; D uncertain. This CDR3 region has 18 residues. V lost 3 bases to trimming and J lost 2 bases, with 19 bases between them. Germline CDR1 is MNHNS and CDR2 is SASEGT. This CDR3 reads CASSDMRGFDGTNEKLFF. The DNA for the CDR3 is TGTGCCAGCAGTGATATGCGGGGTTTTGACGGCACTAATGAAAAACTGTTTTTT.

This clonotype was detected only a few times. The V call is TRBV6-5, the J call TRBJ1-2, with a possible D match to TRBD1 (5 bases). The CDR3 has 17 residues. V was clipped by 0 bases and J by 8 bases, with 22 bases between them. Germline V gene data show CDR1 as MNHEY and CDR2 as SVGAGI. Written as DNA, the CDR3 is TGTGCCAGCAGTTACTCGGCCAGAGCAGGGTCAGTAAGCGGCTACACCTTC. Protein product: CASSYSARAGSVSGYTF.

This clonotype appeared a few times. This chain connects TRBV5-1 to TRBJ2-2; D is unclear. In germline, CDR1 is SGHRS, CDR2 YFSETQ. Trimming left V 4 bases short and J 12 bases short, with 13 bases between. The length of the CDR3 is 12 residues. The CDR3: CASSLDDWKLFF. The CDR3 bases are TGCGCCAGCAGCCTCGACGATTGGAAGCTGTTTTTT.

This clonotype was seen ten or more times. The chain recombines TRBV7-8 with TRBJ2-2, with D maybe TRBD1 (6 bases). Trimming stripped 5 bases from V and 2 bases from J, with 12 bases between. The CDR3 consists of 15 residues. The V gene's germline CDR1 is SGHVS and CDR2 FQNEAQ. CDR3 protein: CASSTLRGNTGELFF. CDR3 DNA: TGTGCCAGCAGCACCCTCAGGGGAAACACCGGGGAGCTGTTTTTT.

This clonotype has a count of ten or more. V and J are TRBV25-1 and TRBJ2-3; TRBD1 agrees at 8 bases. The CDR3 extends over 16 amino acids. Trimming took 2 bases from V and 5 from J; bases not matched to a gene: 9. Germline V CDR1 and CDR2: MGHDK, SYGVNS. DNA for the CDR3: TGTGCCAGCAGTGAAGTGTGGACAGGGACCGAAGATACGCAGTATTTT. Protein sequence: CASSEVWTGTEDTQYF.

This clonotype has more than one count but fewer than ten. The chain uses TRBV10-1 and TRBJ2-5; no definite D call. The CDR3 consists of 13 residues. Trimming stripped 4 bases from V and 2 bases from J, with 8 bases between. Germline V gene lookup returns CDR1 WNHNN and CDR2 SYGVQD (reference sequence). CDR3 sequence: CASSAHLQETQYF. CDR3 DNA sequence: TGCGCCAGCAGTGCCCACTTACAAGAGACCCAGTACTTC.

This clonotype was counted a few times. The V and J genes are TRBV20-1 and TRBJ2-7; D perhaps matches TRBD2 (6 bases). V was trimmed by 5 bases and J by 0 bases, leaving 17 bases between them. Germline V gives CDR1 DFQATT, CDR2 SNEGSKA (reference sequence). The CDR3 extends over 15 amino acids. CDR3 coding DNA: TGCAGTGCTTCTCGGGGGACCGTAAGCTCCTACGAGCAGTACTTC. Its protein is CSASRGTVSSYEQYF.

The gene calls are TRBV29-1 and TRBJ2-1, with 7 nucleotides matching TRBD2. V was pared by 6 bases and J by 5 bases, with 7 bases of the junction left unmatched. This CDR3 has 13 residues. Germline lookup yields CDR1 SQVTM and CDR2 ANQGSEA. CDR3 in amino acids: CSVDAGDDNEQFF. Here the CDR3 DNA reads TGCAGCGTCGACGCGGGGGACGACAATGAGCAGTTCTTC.

The CDR3 is CASRRSGGGPDTQYF. The CDR3 nucleotides read TGTGCCAGCAGACGTAGCGGGGGTGGGCCAGATACGCAGTATTTT. The V gene is TRBV6-2 or TRBV6-3, the J gene TRBJ2-3; 9 positions agree with TRBD2. The CDR3 sequence is 15 residues long. Losses at the gene ends were 6 bases for V and 4 bases for J; bases not matched to a gene: 8. Germline CDR1 and CDR2: MNHEY and SVGEGT.

This clonotype was counted between two and nine times. The V gene is TRBV4-3, the J gene TRBJ2-1, with TRBD1 identical over 10 bases. CDR3 size: 15 residues. Germline loops: CDR1 LGHNA, CDR2 YSLEER. J gave up 6 bases and V 3 bases, and 5 bases lay outside the gene matches. The CDR3 bases are TGCGCCAGCAGCCACCGTGGGGACAGGGGCAATGAGCAGTTCTTC. It codes for CASSHRGDRGNEQFF.

This clonotype was recorded a few times. This chain joins TRBV9 and TRBJ1-2; D uncertain. CDR1 is SGDLS, CDR2 YYNGEE, per germline. Trimming cost V 1 base and J 1 base, with 8 bases left between them. CDR3 length: 14 amino acids. The CDR3 bases are TGTGCCAGCAGCGTATCAGTCAGTAACTATGGCTACACCTTC. Protein product: CASSVSVSNYGYTF. Together with reference TRBV9 and TRBJ1-2, the CDR3 gives the full variable domain: DSGVTQTPKHLITATGQRVTLRCSPRSGDLSVYWYQQSLDQGLQFLIQYYNGEERAKGNILERFSAQQFPDLHSELNLSSLELGDSALYFCASSVSVSNYGYTFGSGTRLTVV.

The table lists this clonotype with a few counts. This chain links TRBV7-2 with TRBJ2-7, with 8 nucleotides matching TRBD1. Losses at the gene ends were 6 bases for V and 0 bases for J; bases not matched to a gene: 19. The V gene's germline CDR1 is SGHTA and CDR2 FQGNSA. This CDR3 is 19 amino acids long. The CDR3 loop reads CASRSPGTGLFLSSYEQYV. The DNA for the CDR3 is TGTGCCAGCAGAAGTCCTGGGACAGGACTCTTTTTGAGCTCCTACGAGCAGTACGTC.

The chain recombines TRBV7-2 with TRBJ2-1, with a weak D call TRBD1 (6 bases). V gave up 6 bases and J gave up 15 bases, with 18 bases separating them. The CDR3 consists of 12 residues. The germline gives CDR1 SGHTA, CDR2 FQGNSA. CDR3 region: CASSPDRQSGFF. The CDR3 DNA sequence: TGTGCCAGCAGTCCGGACAGACAATCGGGGTTCTTC.

The chain links TRBV18 to TRBJ2-5; 7 bases agree with TRBD1. Germline V gene data show CDR1 as KGHSH and CDR2 as LQKENI. Trimming at V came to 4 bases and at J to 5 bases, leaving 10 bases not matched to a gene. This CDR3 contains 15 residues. This CDR3 reads CASSRSFGRGETQYF. The CDR3 DNA reads as TGTGCCAGCTCACGATCCTTCGGCAGGGGGGAGACCCAGTACTTC.

The genes are TRBV7-9 and TRBJ2-5; no clear D. The CDR3 contains 14 residues. Trimming pared 8 bases from V and 5 bases from J, leaving 18 bases between. The germline gives CDR1 SEHNR, CDR2 FQNEAQ (reference sequence). The CDR3 DNA sequence: TGTGCCAGCGCCCCCGGGTGGCTTCCCGAGACCCAGTACTTC. As protein: CASAPGWLPETQYF.

The V call is TRBV25-1, the J call TRBJ2-2, with D possibly called TRBD1 or TRBD2 (5 bases each). In germline, CDR1 is MGHDK, CDR2 SYGVNS. The CDR3 contains 14 residues. The V and J ends lost 2 bases and 4 bases respectively, with 8 bases between them. The CDR3 region has the DNA TGTGCCAGCAGTGAACGGGGCACCACCGGGGAGCTGTTTTTT. Amino acid sequence: CASSERGTTGELFF.

This clonotype showed up many times. V usage is TRBV6-1 and J usage is TRBJ1-5, with 11 bases aligning to TRBD1. V shed 5 bases, J shed 5 bases, and the junction held 11 bases outside the gene matches. The CDR3 runs to 17 residues. CDR1 is MNHNS and CDR2 is SASEGT in the germline V gene. The CDR3 loop is CASSRISGTGGDQPQHF. Here the CDR3 DNA reads TGTGCCAGCAGTCGAATATCCGGGACAGGGGGGGATCAGCCCCAGCATTTT.

This clonotype appeared a few times. This chain links TRBV29-1 with TRBJ1-1, with TRBD1 matching over 7 bases. V was pared by 6 bases and J by 5 bases, with 9 bases of the junction left unmatched. Per germline, CDR1 SQVTM and CDR2 ANQGSEA. The CDR3 length is 13 residues. CDR3 sequence (DNA): TGCAGCGTAGCTAAGACAGGGCAGACTGAAGCTTTCTTT. This codes for CSVAKTGQTEAFF.

This clonotype was counted only a few times. V gene TRBV6-1 combines with J gene TRBJ1-5; no definite D call. Trimming left V 6 bases short and J 6 bases short, with 12 bases between. Germline V lookup: CDR1 MNHNS, CDR2 SASEGT. This CDR3 is 13 amino acids long. This CDR3 reads CASRLRIGQPQHF. The CDR3 nucleotides read TGTGCCAGCAGACTGAGAATTGGTCAGCCCCAGCATTTT.

The CDR3 DNA reads TGCAGTGCCCCGGCTGGCGGGGGTGACCAAGAGACCCAGTACTTC. It yields the protein CSAPAGGGDQETQYF. The chain is built from TRBV20-1 and TRBJ2-5, with 7 bases identical to TRBD2. The length of the CDR3 is 15 residues. V lost 6 bases and J lost 0; bases outside the gene matches: 10. CDR1 DFQATT and CDR2 SNEGSKA come from the germline V gene (reference sequence).